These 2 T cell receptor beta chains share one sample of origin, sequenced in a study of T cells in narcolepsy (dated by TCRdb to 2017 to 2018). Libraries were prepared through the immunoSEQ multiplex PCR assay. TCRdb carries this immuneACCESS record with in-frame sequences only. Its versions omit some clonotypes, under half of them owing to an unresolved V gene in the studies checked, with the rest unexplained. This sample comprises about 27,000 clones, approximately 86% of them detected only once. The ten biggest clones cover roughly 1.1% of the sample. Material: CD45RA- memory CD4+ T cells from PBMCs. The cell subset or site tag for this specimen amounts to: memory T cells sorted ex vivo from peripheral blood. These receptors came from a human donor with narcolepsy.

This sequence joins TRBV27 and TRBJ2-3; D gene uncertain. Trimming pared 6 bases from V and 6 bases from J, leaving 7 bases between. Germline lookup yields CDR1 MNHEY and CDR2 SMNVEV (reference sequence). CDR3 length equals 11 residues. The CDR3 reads CASSKGDTQYF. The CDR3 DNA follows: TGTGCCAGCAGCAAAGGGGATACGCAGTATTTT.

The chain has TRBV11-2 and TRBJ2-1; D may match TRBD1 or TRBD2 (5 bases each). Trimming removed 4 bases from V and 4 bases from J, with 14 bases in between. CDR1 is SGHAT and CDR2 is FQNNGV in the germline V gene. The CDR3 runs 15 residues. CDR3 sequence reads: CASSSSGTVYNEQFF. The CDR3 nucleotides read TGTGCCAGCAGCTCCTCCGGGACGGTGTACAATGAGCAGTTCTTC.